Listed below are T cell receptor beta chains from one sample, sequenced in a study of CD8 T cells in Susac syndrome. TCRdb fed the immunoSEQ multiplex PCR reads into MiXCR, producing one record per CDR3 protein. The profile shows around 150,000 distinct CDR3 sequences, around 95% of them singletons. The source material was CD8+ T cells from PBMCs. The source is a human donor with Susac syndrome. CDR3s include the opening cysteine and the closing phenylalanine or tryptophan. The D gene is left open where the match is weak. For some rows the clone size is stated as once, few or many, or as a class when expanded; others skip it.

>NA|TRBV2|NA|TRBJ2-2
TGTGCCAGCAGTCAACCCGGACAAGCGAACACCGGGGAGCTGTTTTTT
CASSQPGQANTGELFF
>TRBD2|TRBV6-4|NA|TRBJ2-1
TGTGCCAGCAGTGTTACTAGCGGGAGCGGAGATGAGCAGTTCTTC
CASSVTSGSGDEQFF
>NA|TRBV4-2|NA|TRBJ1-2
TGTGCCAGCAGCCAAGATCGGAACTATGGCTACACCTTC
CASSQDRNYGYTF
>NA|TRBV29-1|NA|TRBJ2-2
TGCAGCGTTGACGGTTCCACCGGGGAGCTGGTTTTT
CSVDGSTGELVF
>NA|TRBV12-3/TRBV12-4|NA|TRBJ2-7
TGTGCCAGCTCCCCCCCCGGGCTGTACGAGCAGTACTTC
CASSPPGLYEQYF
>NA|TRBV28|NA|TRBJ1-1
TGTGCCAGCAGTTTACAGCATCCGCCGAACACTGAAGCTTTCTTT
CASSLQHPPNTEAFF
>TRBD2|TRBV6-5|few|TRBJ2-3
TGTGCCAGCAGTTTGCTAGCGGGAGGGGGAGATACGCAGTATTTT
CASSLLAGGGDTQYF
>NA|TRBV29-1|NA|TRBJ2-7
TGCAGCGTTGACAGCCAGAATACCTACGAGCAGTACTTC
CSVDSQNTYEQYF
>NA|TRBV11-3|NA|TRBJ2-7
TGTGCCAGCAGCTCAGGACTTTCGAACGAGCAGTACTTC
CASSSGLSNEQYF
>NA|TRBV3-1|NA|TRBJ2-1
TGTGCCAGCAGCCAAGATGCAACTAGCCCACCTCTGGACAATGAGCAGTTCTTC
CASSQDATSPPLDNEQFF
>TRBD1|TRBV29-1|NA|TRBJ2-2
TGCAGCGTTGGAGAACAGGGGGTCACCGGGGAGCTGTTTTTT
CSVGEQGVTGELFF
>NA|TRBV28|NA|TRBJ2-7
TGTGCCAGCAGAAATCCGCCGGGACCCGGAACCTACGAGCAGTACTTC
CASRNPPGPGTYEQYF
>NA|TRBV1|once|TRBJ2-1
TGCACCAGCAGCCAAGATCCTTGGCTAGCGGGAGGTAATGAGCAGTTCTTC
CTSSQDPWLAGGNEQFF
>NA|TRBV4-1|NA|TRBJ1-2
TGCGCCAGCAGCCCGACTCCTGGACATAACTATGGCTGCACCTTC
CASSPTPGHNYGCTF
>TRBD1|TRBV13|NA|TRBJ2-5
TGTGCCAGCAGCATATACTTGGGGGGACAGGGCCCCCAGTACTTC
CASSIYLGGQGPQYF
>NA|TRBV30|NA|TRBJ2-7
TGTGCCTGGAGCCCCCGGTGGACAGACCCGGGGAACGACGAGCAGTACTTC
CAWSPRWTDPGNDEQYF
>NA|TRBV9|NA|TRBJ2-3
TGTGCCAGCAGCGGGCGGGACAAAGGGGATACGCAGTATTTT
CASSGRDKGDTQYF
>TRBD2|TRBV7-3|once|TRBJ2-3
TGTGCCAGCAGCTTACTCTCTGGGGCTAGCGGGAGAAAGATGCTCGGCACAGATACGCAGTATTTT
CASSLLSGASGRKMLGTDTQYF
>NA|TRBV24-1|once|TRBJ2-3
TGTGCCACCAGTGATCCCGTCACAGATACGCAGTATTTT
CATSDPVTDTQYF
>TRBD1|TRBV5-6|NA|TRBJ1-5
TGTGCCAGCAGCTGGGGGACAGGGTCACATCAGCCCCAGCATTTT
CASSWGTGSHQPQHF
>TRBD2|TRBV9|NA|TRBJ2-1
TGTGCCAGTGGGACTAGTAAGAACAATGAGCAGTTCTTC
CASGTSKNNEQFF
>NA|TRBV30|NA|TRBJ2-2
TGTGCCTGGAGTCCCCCAAGGCGGGAGAACACCGGGGAGCTGTTTTTT
CAWSPPRRENTGELFF
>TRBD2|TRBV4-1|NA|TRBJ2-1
TGCGCCAGCAGCCAAGGATGGGGGAGGCTAGCGGGAATAAAGCGGCGGAATGAGCAGTTCTTC
CASSQGWGRLAGIKRRNEQFF
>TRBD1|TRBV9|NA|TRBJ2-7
TGTGCCAGCAGCGTAGATCAGGGGGCGGCGGGTCTCTACGAGCAGTACTTC
CASSVDQGAAGLYEQYF
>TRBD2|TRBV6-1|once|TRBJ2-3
TGTGCCACCCCGCCGCGGGAGTCAACAGATACGCAGTATTTT
CATPPRESTDTQYF
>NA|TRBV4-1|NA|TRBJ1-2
TGCGCCAGCAGTCTGGGGGTGGGTTATGGCTACACCTTC
CASSLGVGYGYTF
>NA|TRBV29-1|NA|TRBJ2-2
TGCAGCGTTGAAACGACGGAAACTTACACCGGGGAGCTGTTTTTT
CSVETTETYTGELFF
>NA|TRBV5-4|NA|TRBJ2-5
TGTGCCAGCAGCTTGGCTAGGAAGGAGACCCAGTACTTC
CASSLARKETQYF
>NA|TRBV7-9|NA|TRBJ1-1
TGTGCCAGCAGCCTCAGGACCTTTGAAGCTTTCTTT
CASSLRTFEAFF
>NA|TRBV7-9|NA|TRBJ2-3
TGTGCCAGCAGCTTAGACCGGTGGATCACAGATACGCAGTATTTT
CASSLDRWITDTQYF
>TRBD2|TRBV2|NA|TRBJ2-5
TGTGCCAGCAAGCCGGGACTAGCTGGGGAGACCCAGTACTTC
CASKPGLAGETQYF
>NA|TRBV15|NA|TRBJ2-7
TGTGCCACCAGCAGAGGGGAAAGCTACGAGCAGTACTTC
CATSRGESYEQYF
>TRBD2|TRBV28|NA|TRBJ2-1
TGTGCCACCGACCTAGGATCACTAGCGGGAGGGCCGGGCAATGAGCAGTTCTTC
CATDLGSLAGGPGNEQFF
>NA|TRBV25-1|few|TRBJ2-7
TGTGCCAGCAGTGCGCTCGGCCTCGAGGACCAATTCGGTTACGAGCAGTACTTC
CASSALGLEDQFGYEQYF
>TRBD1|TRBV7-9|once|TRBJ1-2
TGTGCCAGCAGCCCAGGGGGCAAGGGACGAAAGGTCTATGGCTACACCTTC
CASSPGGKGRKVYGYTF
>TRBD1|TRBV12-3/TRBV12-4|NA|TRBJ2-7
TGTGCCAGCACCTCCGGACAGGCTAAGTACGAGCAGTACTTC
CASTSGQAKYEQYF
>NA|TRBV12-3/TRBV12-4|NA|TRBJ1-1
TGTGCCAGCAGTTCCGAAGGGGGTTGGGACACTGAATCTTTCTTT
CASSSEGGWDTESFF
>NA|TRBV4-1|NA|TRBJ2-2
TGCGCCAGCAGCCAAGTCGACTCGAACACCGGGGAGCTGTTTTTT
CASSQVDSNTGELFF
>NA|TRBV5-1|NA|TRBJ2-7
TGCGCCAGCAGCTTGGACCGGGACTGGCCCTACGAGCAGTACTTC
CASSLDRDWPYEQYF
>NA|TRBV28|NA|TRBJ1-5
TGTGCCAGCAGTTTAGTTGGCAGGGGTAATCAGCCCCAGCATTTT
CASSLVGRGNQPQHF
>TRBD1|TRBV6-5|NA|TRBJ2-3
TGTGCCAGCAGTCAACGGACAGGGTATACGCAGTATTTT
CASSQRTGYTQYF
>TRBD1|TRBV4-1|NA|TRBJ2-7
TGCGCCAGCAGCCAAGTTGGGGGACAGGGGGACTTCGAGCAGTACTTC
CASSQVGGQGDFEQYF
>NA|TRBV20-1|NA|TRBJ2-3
TGCAGGGGGGTCGGGCCCCATGACACAGATACGCAGTATTTT
CRGVGPHDTDTQYF
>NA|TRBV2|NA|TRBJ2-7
TGTGCCAGCAGTGGGCCAGGGACGGCCTACGAGCAGTACTTC
CASSGPGTAYEQYF
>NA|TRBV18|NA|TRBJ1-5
TGTGCCAGCTCACCACCGGGGTCCCCTGACAATCAGCCCCAGCATTTT
CASSPPGSPDNQPQHF
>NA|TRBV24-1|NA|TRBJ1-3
TGTGCCACCAGTGAGGGGGGCATCGCTGGAAACACCATATATTTT
CATSEGGIAGNTIYF
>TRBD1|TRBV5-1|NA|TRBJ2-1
TGCGCCAGCAGCTTGACACAGGGGATCAATGAGCAGTTCTTC
CASSLTQGINEQFF
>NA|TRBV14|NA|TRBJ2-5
TGTGCCAGCAGCCAAGAGGGCCGGGACCCAGAGACCCAGTACTTC
CASSQEGRDPETQYF
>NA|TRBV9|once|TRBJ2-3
TGTGCCAGCAGCCCCCCCGGCCGCACAGATACGCAGTATTTT
CASSPPGRTDTQYF
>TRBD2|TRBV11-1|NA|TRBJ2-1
TGTGCCATCGACGAGGTTTCTAGCGGGAGTCATAATGAGCAGTTCTTC
CAIDEVSSGSHNEQFF
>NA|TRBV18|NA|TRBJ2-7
TGTGCCACCAAATCGGCAGATTCCTACGAGCAGTACTTC
CATKSADSYEQYF
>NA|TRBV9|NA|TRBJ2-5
TGTGCCAGCAGCCCCCGGTCCCAAGAGACCCAGTACTTC
CASSPRSQETQYF
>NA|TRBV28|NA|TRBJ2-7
TGTGCCAGCAGCCCAGGGAGGGGGAACGAGCAGTACTTC
CASSPGRGNEQYF
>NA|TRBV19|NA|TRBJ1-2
TGTGCCAGTAGTACGGGGGCGGGAGGCTACACCTTC
CASSTGAGGYTF
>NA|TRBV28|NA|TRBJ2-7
TGTGCCAGCAGAGCGGACTATTCGTTCCACGAGCAGTACTTC
CASRADYSFHEQYF
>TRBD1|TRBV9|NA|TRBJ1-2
TGTGCCAGCAGCGGACAGGGCTATGGCTACACCTTC
CASSGQGYGYTF
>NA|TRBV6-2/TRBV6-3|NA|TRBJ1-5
TGTGCCAGCAGCCTTTTTAGCAATCAGCCCCAGCATTTT
CASSLFSNQPQHF
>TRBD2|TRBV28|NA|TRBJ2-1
TGTGCCAGCAGCCGCCTAGCGGGAGGCCTCTACAATGAGCAGTTCTTC
CASSRLAGGLYNEQFF
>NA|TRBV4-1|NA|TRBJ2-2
TGCGCCAGCAGCCAAATGGTTTCCCAACTCACCGGGGAGCTGTTTTTT
CASSQMVSQLTGELFF
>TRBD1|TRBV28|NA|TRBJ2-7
TGTGCCAGCAGTTACTCGGACAGGGGGGCCTACGAGCAGTACTTC
CASSYSDRGAYEQYF